The rows below give T cell receptor beta chains drawn from one sample of a study of persistence of HIV-infected CD4 T cells. For these receptors, no antigen is known. The protocol was immunoSEQ multiplex PCR, while the TCRdb copy is restricted to in-frame clones and leaves out a portion. Here the sample spans about 40,000 clones, roughly 74% being singletons. Specimen: CD4+ T cells sorted from PBMCs after approximately 19-hour stimulation, collected from a patient who received antiretroviral therapy. The receptors come from an adult man with HIV who was CMV-seropositive. Both conserved end residues are part of each CDR3. A D gene is named only where the DNA matches it firmly. Not every row has a clone size; where given, it reads once, few, many or a size class.

abundance,j_gene,d_gene,v_gene,CDR3nt,CDR3aa
-,TRBJ1-2,-,TRBV6-1,TGTGCCAGCAGTGAAGGGGTTTCCCGGGGATCGGGCTACACCTTC,CASSEGVSRGSGYTF
few,TRBJ2-7,TRBD2,TRBV3-1/TRBV3-2,TGTGCCAGCAGCCAAGGTTGGTATCGGGAGGTAACCTACGAGCAGTACTTC,CASSQGWYREVTYEQYF
once,TRBJ1-1,TRBD1,TRBV27,TGTGCCAGCAGACAGGGGTTGAACACTGAAGCTTTCTTT,CASRQGLNTEAFF
-,TRBJ2-1,-,TRBV15,TGTGCCACCAGCAGAGATCTCCAAGATGAGCAGTTCTTC,CATSRDLQDEQFF
-,TRBJ2-5,TRBD2,TRBV27,TGTGCCAGCAGTGAGACTAGCGGGAGGAGACTTGGGGAGACCCAGTACTTC,CASSETSGRRLGETQYF
-,TRBJ2-3,-,TRBV25-1,TGTGCCAGCAGTGCGAGGGGGATTCGGGATACGCAGTATTTT,CASSARGIRDTQYF
once,TRBJ1-1,-,TRBV18,TGTGCCAGCTCACCATCCAAGGGAGGAGGCGCTGAAGCTTTCTTT,CASSPSKGGGAEAFF
-,TRBJ2-7,-,TRBV25-1,TGTGCCAGCAGTGGATCAGTGACCTACGAGCAGTACTTC,CASSGSVTYEQYF
-,TRBJ2-1,TRBD2,TRBV4-2,TGTGCCAGCAGCCAAGATCCCCCAGCGGGAGGGCAGTTCTTC,CASSQDPPAGGQFF
-,TRBJ1-4,-,TRBV5-6,TGTGCCAGCGCCGCGGGTTATGCAACTAATGAAAAACTGTTTTTT,CASAAGYATNEKLFF
-,TRBJ2-1,TRBD1,TRBV10-3,TGTGCCATCAGTGAGCGGCAGGGGGCCAGGCAGTTCTTC,CAISERQGARQFF
-,TRBJ2-4,TRBD2,TRBV20-1,TGCAGTGCTAGTTTGTCTTGGCGGGAGGGTACGAACATTCAGTACTTC,CSASLSWREGTNIQYF
-,TRBJ2-4,TRBD2,TRBV6-5,TGTGCCAGCAGTTACTCGCGGGAGGGACTCAAAAACATTCAGTACTTC,CASSYSREGLKNIQYF
-,TRBJ1-1,-,TRBV7-2,TGTGCCAGCAGCTTGAAAGTACTCATGAACACTGAAGCTTTCTTT,CASSLKVLMNTEAFF
-,TRBJ2-4,-,TRBV7-8,TGTGCCAGCAGCTTAAGCGGACAGTTAGCCAAAAACATTCAGTACTTC,CASSLSGQLAKNIQYF
-,TRBJ2-7,-,TRBV18,TGTGCCAGCTCTCTTATAGTGGGGAACGAGCAGTACTTC,CASSLIVGNEQYF